The 15 T cell receptor beta chains presented below share a single source sample, sequenced in a study of blood T cell repertoires in COVID-19 (dated by TCRdb to the early 2020s). The library was obtained by the immunoSEQ multiplex PCR assay. TCRdb retrieved this table from immuneACCESS and kept in-frame rearrangements only. Not all clones are present; in checked studies, unresolved V genes account for under half, and no reason is known for the remainder. This sample is represented by more than 300,000 clones; 70% to 90% of them were singletons. Around 6% of the sample goes to the ten largest clones. Sequencing was carried out using PBMCs or T cells enriched from blood (not recorded which). Receptors originate from a woman aged 25-40 years who had recovered from COVID-19.

This clone occurred once. The chain combines TRBV18 with TRBJ1-1; D gene unclear. Germline CDR1 and CDR2: KGHSH and LQKENI. This CDR3 is 14 amino acids long. Trimming took off 4 bases at V and 3 bases at J, with 12 bases between the two ends. The CDR3: CASSLHPSDTEAFF. CDR3 nucleotide sequence: TGTGCCAGCTCACTCCACCCTTCGGACACTGAAGCTTTCTTT.

This clone appeared once. The chain employs TRBV13 and TRBJ2-2, with D maybe TRBD1 (5 bases). The V gene's germline CDR1 is PRHDT and CDR2 FYEKMQ (reference sequence). V lost 4 bases and J 6 bases, leaving 12 bases between the germline ends. This CDR3 has 14 amino acids. DNA for the CDR3: TGTGCCAGCAGCTGGGGCACTAACGCCGGGGAGCTGTTTTTT. It encodes CASSWGTNAGELFF.

This rearrangement joins TRBV15 to TRBJ1-2; the match to TRBD1 covers 7 bases. The CDR3 totals 13 residues. Trimming removed 4 bases from V and 2 bases from J; junction bases left unmatched: 1. CDR1 is LNHNV and CDR2 is YYDKDF in the germline V gene (reference sequence). The CDR3 is CATSMDRNYGYTF. The CDR3 DNA reads TGTGCCACCAGCATGGACAGGAACTATGGCTACACCTTC. The full variable domain, rest sourced from reference TRBV15 and TRBJ1-2, is DAMVIQNPRYQVTQFGKPVTLSCSQTLNHNVMYWYQQKSSQAPKLLFHYYDKDFNNEADTPDNFQSRRPNTSFCFLDIRSPGLGDTAMYLCATSMDRNYGYTFGSGTRLTVV.

This clone turned up a few times. The chain carries TRBV15 and TRBJ1-4; no definite D call. The germline V gene encodes CDR1 LNHNV and CDR2 YYDKDF (reference sequence). The CDR3 is 17 residues long. Trimming removed 0 bases from V and 0 bases from J, with 11 bases in between. CDR3 nucleotides: TGTGCCACCAGCAGAGATCCGGCAGGCGCAACTAATGAAAAACTGTTTTTT. It is translated as CATSRDPAGATNEKLFF.

A note on this clone: Other DNA variants within this sample encode the same CDR3. V usage is TRBV9 and J usage is TRBJ1-1, with D possibly TRBD1 on 5 matching bases. V was shortened by 2 bases and J by 0 bases, with 11 bases between the two germline ends. This CDR3 contains 15 residues. In germline, CDR1 is SGDLS, CDR2 YYNGEE. The CDR3 nucleotides are TGTGCCAGCAGCGTCGGGGGGGAACTGAACACTGAAGCTTTCTTT. This encodes CASSVGGELNTEAFF.

The J gene is TRBJ2-1, the V gene TRBV7-3; TRBD2 aligns across 15 bases. Germline lookup yields CDR1 SGHTA and CDR2 FQGTGA. V was pared by 4 bases and J by 1 base, with 2 bases of the junction left unmatched. The length of the CDR3 is 17 residues. The CDR3 DNA reads TGTGCCAGCAGCTCAGGGACTAGCGGGGGGTCCTACAATGAGCAGTTCTTC. Protein product: CASSSGTSGGSYNEQFF.

This clone was seen a few times. This chain joins TRBV19 and TRBJ1-2; TRBD1 aligns across 7 bases. The V gene's germline CDR1 is LNHDA and CDR2 SQIVND (reference sequence). CDR3 length: 14 amino acids. With V trimmed by 5 bases and J by 0 bases, 3 bases remained unmatched. The CDR3 is CASSWGQTNYGYTF. CDR3 DNA: TGTGCCAGTAGTTGGGGACAGACTAACTATGGCTACACCTTC.

This chain uses TRBV7-9 with TRBJ2-3; D uncertain. This CDR3 has 14 amino acids. Germline CDR1 is SEHNR and CDR2 is FQNEAQ (reference sequence). Trimming left V 2 bases short and J 4 bases short, with 10 bases between. Here the CDR3 reads CASSLTAISDTQYF. CDR3 sequence (DNA): TGTGCCAGCAGCTTAACCGCGATCTCAGATACGCAGTATTTT.

The rearrangement uses TRBV7-9 and TRBJ2-5; possibly TRBD1 for D (6 bases). CDR3 length equals 14 residues. Germline V gene lookup returns CDR1 SEHNR and CDR2 FQNEAQ (reference sequence). Trimming pared 5 bases from V and 0 bases from J, leaving 10 bases between. The CDR3 sequence: CASSQGSHQETQYF. The CDR3 bases are TGTGCCAGCAGCCAGGGGTCTCACCAAGAGACCCAGTACTTC.

V gene TRBV20-1 combines with J gene TRBJ2-5, with 8 bases lining up with TRBD1. V shed 3 bases and J 1 base; nucleotides not matched to a gene: 7. Germline V gene sequence: CDR1 DFQATT, CDR2 SNEGSKA (reference sequence). This CDR3 contains 15 residues. The CDR3 region is CSASETGGFQETQYF. CDR3 DNA: TGCAGTGCTAGTGAAACAGGGGGATTCCAAGAGACCCAGTACTTC.

The chain links TRBV29-1 to TRBJ2-5; TRBD1 agrees at 7 bases. The CDR3 is made up of 13 amino acids. Germline trimming cut 4 bases from V and 4 bases from J; bases unmatched to any gene: 6. Germline V gene data show CDR1 as SQVTM and CDR2 as ANQGSEA. The CDR3 loop is CSVGTNRGETQYF. In DNA form, the CDR3 reads TGCAGCGTTGGTACCAACAGGGGAGAGACCCAGTACTTC.

The chain carries TRBV29-1 and TRBJ1-5; tentatively, D is TRBD1 (5 bases). The germline gives CDR1 SQVTM, CDR2 ANQGSEA. This CDR3 is 13 amino acids long. The V end was cut by 4 bases, the J end by 9 bases, with 16 bases between. The CDR3 DNA follows: TGCAGCGTTGGACAGTCCCCAGAGTGGCCCCAGCATTTT. It yields the protein CSVGQSPEWPQHF.

The V and J genes are TRBV6-1 and TRBJ2-3, with 10 bases identical to TRBD1. This CDR3 comprises 16 residues. V was clipped by 2 bases and J by 4 bases; unmatched bases: 6. The germline V gene encodes CDR1 MNHNS and CDR2 SASEGT. CDR3 DNA: TGTGCCAGCAGTGAACAGGGGACAGGGGTCGCAGATACGCAGTATTTT. The encoded protein is CASSEQGTGVADTQYF.

The chain is built from TRBV7-8 and TRBJ2-1; 7 nucleotides line up with TRBD2. The CDR3 is 16 residues long. V gave up 4 bases and J gave up 8 bases; unmatched junction bases: 14. Germline V gene lookup returns CDR1 SGHVS and CDR2 FQNEAQ. The CDR3 here is CASSWASGLGSDEQFF. CDR3 DNA sequence: TGTGCCAGCAGCTGGGCGTCCGGACTAGGGTCCGATGAGCAGTTCTTC.

The V and J genes are TRBV5-4 and TRBJ1-1, with 10 positions matching TRBD1. With 3 bases clipped from V and 7 bases from J, the junction kept 3 bases outside the gene matches. The CDR3 contains 13 residues. Germline lookup yields CDR1 SGHNT and CDR2 YYREEE (reference sequence). The CDR3 is CASSWTGGYEAFF. As DNA, the CDR3 is TGTGCCAGCAGCTGGACAGGGGGGTATGAAGCTTTCTTT.